This TCR beta chain was observed in a study of blood T cell repertoires in COVID-19. Ages ranged from about 18 to 89 years, with residence in under 25 US areas. In Cohort 3, a recovered donor had either two negative PCRs, clearance, or symptom resolution. Study processing details: Nucleated cell counts were estimated from reference gene primer amplification. TCRdb's copy holds only in-frame clones and misses some; the assay was immunoSEQ multiplex PCR. V and J calls and clone size are copied from that table; D and trimming were computed from the DNA. The table has roughly 400,000 clones, approximately 87% seen once. This TCR came from a woman aged 45 to 65 who had recovered from COVID-19. The sequenced sample consisted of PBMCs or T cells enriched from blood (not recorded which).

The CDR3 reads CASSDRLATNEKLFF. CDR3 in DNA: TGTGCCAGCAGTGACAGACTAGCAACTAATGAAAAACTGTTTTTT. The chain uses TRBV2 and TRBJ1-4; D is undetermined. CDR3 length equals 15 residues. From germline, CDR1 is SNHLY and CDR2 FYNNEI. V lost 3 bases, J lost 0 bases, and 8 bases lay in between.